These 8 T cell receptor beta chains share one sample of origin, sequenced in a study of spatial heterogeneity in lung cancer. Time point reported: sample taken at primary tumor resection. Tumor, nontumor lung or frozen PBMC supplied whole RNA, sequenced without sorting. TCRdb redid the calling of the 5' RACE reads with MiXCR, one entry per CDR3 protein. Of approximately 44,000 distinct CDR3 sequences in the sample, around 13% were seen once. Sample: PBMCs, taken at surgery. The receptors derive from a male donor with early-stage non-small cell lung cancer.

This clonotype was counted only a few times. The CDR3 reads CASSFQPRDEAFF. The DNA for the CDR3 is TGTGCCAGCAGTTTCCAGCCTCGAGATGAAGCTTTCTTT. The chain carries TRBV12-3 or TRBV12-4 and TRBJ1-1; no clear D. The V end lost 3 bases, the J end lost 7 bases, and 12 bases lay between the germline ends. The CDR3 runs 13 residues.

Only a few counts were recorded for this clonotype. The chain employs TRBV6-6 and TRBJ2-5; D might be TRBD2 (6 bases). The CDR3 runs 12 residues. V dropped 8 bases and J dropped 1 base, with 8 bases sitting between them. In germline, CDR1 is MNHNY, CDR2 SVGAGI (reference sequence). For the CDR3, the DNA is TGTGCCAGCGGGGGGACCCAAGAGACCCAGTACTTC. Amino acid sequence: CASGGTQETQYF.

V usage is TRBV24-1 and J usage is TRBJ2-1, with 7 bases lining up with TRBD2. Looked up from germline, CDR1 is KGHDR and CDR2 is SFDVKD. There are 14 residues in the CDR3. Trimming cost V 4 bases and J 4 bases; bases outside gene matches: 3. CDR3 sequence (DNA): TGTGCCACCAGTGACGCTAGCGGATACAATGAGCAGTTCTTC. It specifies CATSDASGYNEQFF.

This chain uses TRBV30 with TRBJ1-6; no firm D call. This CDR3 has 13 residues. The V gene's germline CDR1 is GTSNPN and CDR2 SVGIG (reference sequence). Trimming removed 5 bases at V and 4 bases at J, with 9 bases between. The CDR3 spells CAWAQSYNSPLHF. CDR3 bases: TGTGCCTGGGCACAGAGTTATAATTCACCCCTCCACTTT.

This clonotype was seen a few times. The chain employs TRBV7-3 and TRBJ2-1, with D possibly matching TRBD1 (5 bases). Germline V gene sequence: CDR1 SGHTA, CDR2 FQGTGA. This CDR3 spans 13 amino acids. The CDR3, as DNA: TGTGTGAGCAGCCCCGGACAAGGGCTGGAGCAGTTCTTC. Translating it yields CVSSPGQGLEQFF.

Many counts were recorded for this clonotype. The V call is TRBV11-1, the J call TRBJ1-1; 8 bases map to TRBD1. V dropped 6 bases and J dropped 7; count of bases not matched to a gene: 4. Germline CDR1 reads SGHAT; CDR2 reads FQDESV (reference sequence). There are 12 residues in the CDR3. The CDR3 spells CASSWDRIEAFF. The CDR3 DNA reads as TGTGCCAGCAGTTGGGACAGGATTGAAGCTTTCTTT.

In the case of this clonotype: One end of the junction is discordant with germline, which a read error may explain. The CDR3: CSASGSSDTQYF. The DNA for the CDR3 is TGCAGCGCTAGCGGGAGTTCAGATACGCAGTATTTT. V is TRBV20-1 and J is TRBJ2-3; 10 nucleotides line up with TRBD2. The length of the CDR3 is 12 residues. Germline V gene data show CDR1 as DFQATT and CDR2 as SNEGSKA (reference sequence).

The chain has TRBV30 and TRBJ2-6; D perhaps matches TRBD2 (5 bases). Trimming pared 4 bases from V and 1 base from J, leaving 14 bases between. The germline gives CDR1 GTSNPN, CDR2 SVGIG (reference sequence). This CDR3 contains 16 residues. CDR3 sequence reads: CAWKPLANSGANVLTF. The CDR3 DNA follows: TGTGCCTGGAAACCGCTAGCTAATTCTGGGGCCAACGTCCTGACTTTC.